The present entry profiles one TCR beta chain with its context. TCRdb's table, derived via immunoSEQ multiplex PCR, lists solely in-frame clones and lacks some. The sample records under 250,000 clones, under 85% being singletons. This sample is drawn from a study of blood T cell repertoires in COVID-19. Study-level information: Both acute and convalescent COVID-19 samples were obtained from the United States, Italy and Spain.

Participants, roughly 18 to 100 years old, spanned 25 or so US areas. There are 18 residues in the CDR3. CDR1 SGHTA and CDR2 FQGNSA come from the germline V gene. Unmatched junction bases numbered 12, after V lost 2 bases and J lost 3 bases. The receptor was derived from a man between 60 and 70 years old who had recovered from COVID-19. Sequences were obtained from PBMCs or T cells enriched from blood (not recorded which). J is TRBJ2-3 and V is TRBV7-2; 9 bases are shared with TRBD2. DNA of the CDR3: TGTGCCAGCAGCTTATCACGGTTCAGCGGGGGGAAAACAGATACGCAGTATTTT. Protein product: CASSLSRFSGGKTDTQYF.